This T cell receptor (beta chain) was profiled in a study of T cell repertoires in cytomegalovirus infection. Study information: Public TCR beta signatures marked donors with CMV infection and the matching HLA.

This CDR3 contains 15 residues. Trimming removed 4 bases from V and 6 bases from J; junction bases left unmatched: 12. Germline V gives CDR1 SGHRS, CDR2 YFSETQ. TCRdb ran MiXCR on the reads and lists one entry per CDR3 protein. Among hundreds of thousands of distinct CDR3 sequences, 15% to 20% were seen once, and the ten largest hold approximately 10%. The sequenced sample consisted of PBMCs. This clonotype originated in a human donor in good health (CMV status not recorded). Some clones in this sample may be carry-over from other donors' samples. This chain joins TRBV5-1 and TRBJ2-7, with 8 bases that match TRBD1. CDR3 nucleotides: TGCGCCAGCAGCGGAACAGGGGGAGGTGGCGGCGAGCAGTACTTC. Translating it yields CASSGTGGGGGEQYF.